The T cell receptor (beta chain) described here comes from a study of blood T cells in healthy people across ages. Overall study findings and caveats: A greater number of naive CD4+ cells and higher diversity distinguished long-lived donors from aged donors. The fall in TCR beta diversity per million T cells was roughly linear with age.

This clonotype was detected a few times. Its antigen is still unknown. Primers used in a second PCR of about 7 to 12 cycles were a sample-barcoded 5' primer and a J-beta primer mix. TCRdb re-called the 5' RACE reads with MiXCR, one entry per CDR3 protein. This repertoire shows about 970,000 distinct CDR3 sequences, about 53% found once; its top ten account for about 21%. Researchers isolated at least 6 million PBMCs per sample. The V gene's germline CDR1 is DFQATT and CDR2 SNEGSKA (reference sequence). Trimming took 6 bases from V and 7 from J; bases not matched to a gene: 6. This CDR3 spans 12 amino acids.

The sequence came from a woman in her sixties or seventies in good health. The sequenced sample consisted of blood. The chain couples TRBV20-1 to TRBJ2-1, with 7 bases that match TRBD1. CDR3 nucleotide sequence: TGCAGTGCCCAGATGACAGGGAATGAGCAGTTCTTC. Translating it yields CSAQMTGNEQFF.